The clone carrying this T cell receptor beta chain showed up just a few times. Its antigen remains unknown. Described time point: pre-sensitization, week 0. Treatment noted: therapeutic diphenylcyclopropenone sensitization with weekly scalp DPC. Total RNA was extracted from unfractionated whole blood. The CDR3 consists of 13 residues. The germline V and J ends were trimmed by 7 bases and 9 bases, with 19 bases remaining between them. CDR1 SQVTM and CDR2 ANQGSEA come from the germline V gene. The library attached unique molecular identifiers to individual cDNA molecules. Via MiXCR, TCRdb re-called the RACE reads, giving one row per CDR3 protein. The sample records approximately 52,000 distinct CDR3 sequences, 8.5% to 10% being singletons. The data were obtained in a study of human T cells and chemical hapten exposure. General study results and limits: TCRs exceeding a frequency of 1 in 1000 stayed unchanged under DPC sensitization. As patch test score rose, PT1 expanded TCR counts tended to rise as well.

The sample consisted of whole blood, taken in connection with sensitization to the hapten diphenylcyclopropenone (DPC). The chain links TRBV29-1 to TRBJ2-1; a weak D match, TRBD2 (5 bases). The sequence came from a woman aged 25 to 39 with alopecia areata. Some clones in this sample may be carry-over from other donors' samples. The CDR3 here is CSALLSRAGEQFF. In nucleotides, the CDR3 is TGCAGCGCCCTACTTTCGCGGGCGGGTGAGCAGTTCTTC.